The 12 T cell receptor beta chains below come from one sample, sequenced in a study of blood T cell repertoires in COVID-19. Assay: immunoSEQ multiplex PCR; the TCRdb copy retains only in-frame clones and omits some. The data contain under 150,000 clones, about 85% of them singletons. Material for sequencing was peripheral blood. The receptors stem from a human donor in a cohort sampled during active COVID-19.

The chain couples TRBV10-3 to TRBJ2-3; D is possibly TRBD2 (7 bases). CDR1 is ENHRY, CDR2 SYGVKD, per germline. V was pared by 10 bases and J by 2 bases, with 22 bases between. This CDR3 has 16 amino acids. CDR3 DNA sequence: TGTGCCACCAAAATTGAGGCTGGGGGGGCCACAGATACGCAGTATTTT. It translates to CATKIEAGGATDTQYF.

This chain uses TRBV28 with TRBJ1-1; D gene uncertain. Germline-derived CDR1 and CDR2 are MDHEN and SYDVKM. This CDR3 spans 15 amino acids. The ends were cut back, 3 bases at V and 8 bases at J, with 19 bases in the middle. This CDR3 reads CASSFSIATTREAFF. CDR3 bases: TGTGCCAGCAGTTTTAGTATAGCGACTACTAGGGAAGCTTTCTTT.

This clone has more than one count but fewer than ten. The rearrangement uses TRBV2 and TRBJ2-3; possible D gene TRBD2, 5 bases. V lost 3 bases, J lost 7 bases, and 11 bases lay in between. Per germline, CDR1 SNHLY and CDR2 FYNNEI. This CDR3 spans 13 amino acids. For the CDR3, the DNA is TGTGCCAGCAGTGATAGCGCCGTCAATACGCAGTATTTT. This encodes CASSDSAVNTQYF.

This clone was seen more than once but under ten times. The rearrangement uses TRBV4-2 and TRBJ1-4; possible D gene TRBD1, 6 bases. Germline CDR1 is LGHNA and CDR2 is YNFKEQ. The CDR3 loop spans 17 amino acids. V gave up 0 bases and J gave up 3 bases, with 14 bases separating them. This chain's CDR3 is CASSQETGAGANEKLFF. The CDR3 DNA reads as TGTGCCAGCAGCCAAGAAACAGGCGCAGGGGCTAATGAAAAACTGTTTTTT.

The rearrangement links TRBV29-1 to TRBJ2-3; no clear D gene. Germline values: CDR1 SQVTM, CDR2 ANQGSEA. The CDR3 has 12 amino acids. Deletions cut 3 bases from V and 4 bases from J, with 8 bases between. As DNA, the CDR3 is TGCAGCGTTGAGCTATTCCCAGATACGCAGTATTTT. Translation: CSVELFPDTQYF.

The chain has TRBV27 and TRBJ1-1, with 12 bases that match TRBD1. Looked up from germline, CDR1 is MNHEY and CDR2 is SMNVEV (reference sequence). The length of the CDR3 is 17 residues. With V trimmed by 2 bases and J by 5 bases, 9 bases remained unmatched. The CDR3 loop is CASSLVPGQGARTEAFF. The DNA of the CDR3 is TGTGCCAGCAGTTTAGTCCCGGGACAGGGGGCTAGGACTGAAGCTTTCTTT.

The V gene is TRBV10-3, the J gene TRBJ1-1, with 7 bases identical to TRBD1. CDR1 and CDR2 (germline): ENHRY, SYGVKD. The V gene end was trimmed by 6 bases and the J gene end by 4 bases; junction bases not matched to a gene: 8. The CDR3 covers 14 residues. The CDR3: CAIRRRDRSTEAFF. The CDR3 DNA is TGTGCCATCAGGCGCCGGGACAGAAGCACTGAAGCTTTCTTT.

The chain uses TRBV30 and TRBJ1-1, with TRBD1 identical over 8 bases. This CDR3 region has 14 residues. Unmatched junction bases numbered 7, after V lost 2 bases and J lost 5 bases. The germline V gene has CDR1 GTSNPN and CDR2 SVGIG (reference sequence). CDR3 in amino acids: CAWSLDRGGTEAFF. The CDR3 bases are TGTGCCTGGAGTCTTGACAGGGGAGGTACTGAAGCTTTCTTT.

This clone has only a few counts. The chain carries TRBV2 and TRBJ2-5, with D maybe TRBD2 (5 bases). The ends were cut back, 2 bases at V and 3 bases at J, with 16 bases in the middle. The CDR3 sequence is 16 residues long. Looked up from germline, CDR1 is SNHLY and CDR2 is FYNNEI. CDR3 amino acids: CASSEYRASREETQYF. The CDR3 region has the DNA TGTGCCAGCAGTGAATATCGGGCATCGCGGGAAGAGACCCAGTACTTC.

This clone was detected only a few times. V is TRBV28 and J is TRBJ2-3, with 8 bases lining up with TRBD2. Losses at the gene ends were 6 bases for V and 3 bases for J; bases not matched to a gene: 20. The V gene's germline CDR1 is MDHEN and CDR2 SYDVKM. The CDR3 spans 19 residues. CDR3 amino acids: CASRTNSISGGPVTDTQYF. In DNA, the CDR3 is TGTGCCAGCAGAACCAATTCTATATCGGGGGGGCCGGTGACAGATACGCAGTATTTT.

This clone was counted only a few times. V usage is TRBV2 and J usage is TRBJ1-4; 8 nucleotides agree with TRBD1. This CDR3 is built from 12 residues. The germline V gene encodes CDR1 SNHLY and CDR2 FYNNEI. With 8 bases clipped from V and 8 bases from J, the junction kept 4 bases outside the gene matches. The CDR3 loop is CASLRDREKLFF. The CDR3 nucleotides are TGTGCCAGCCTCCGGGACAGGGAAAAACTGTTTTTT.

The rearrangement links TRBV28 to TRBJ2-7; 7 nucleotides match TRBD1. Per germline, CDR1 MDHEN and CDR2 SYDVKM. The V segment lost 7 bases and the J segment 6 bases; nucleotides outside the gene matches: 9. CDR3 size: 13 residues. CDR3 sequence reads: CASKPPGGVEQYF. CDR3 sequence (DNA): TGTGCCAGCAAACCACCAGGGGGAGTCGAGCAGTACTTC.